A single sample gave rise to the 21 T cell receptor beta chains below, sequenced in a study of T-cell reconstitution after alpha-beta-depleted transplantation in children. Unique molecular identifiers tagged the TCRbeta library. In TCRdb, the PCR reads were re-called with MiXCR into one record per CDR3 protein. The table has over 150,000 distinct CDR3 sequences, over 5.5% seen once; the top ten hold more than 2.5%. The input for sequencing was PBMCs from the stem cell graft donor, taken from the stem cell graft. The receptors were gathered from a human donor who donated a stem cell graft to a child with Wiskott-Aldrich syndrome.

This clonotype was counted many times. The junction departs from the called germline gene at one end, perhaps through a read error. The chain uses TRBV29-1 and TRBJ2-7; weak D call: TRBD1 (5 bases). The CDR3 extends over 13 amino acids. Germline V gene data show CDR1 as SQVTM and CDR2 as ANQGSEA. In DNA, the CDR3 is TGCAGCGTCGAAGGAGACAGTGCCTACGAGCAGTACTTC. Protein sequence: CSVEGDSAYEQYF.

This clonotype showed up many times. The chain is built from TRBV12-3 or TRBV12-4 and TRBJ1-5; D is ambiguous. This CDR3 region has 15 residues. Trimming removed 3 bases at V and 1 base at J, with 10 bases between. The CDR3 coding sequence is TGTGCCAGCAGTTTGATGGCAGCGAGCAATCAGCCCCAGCATTTT. Translating it yields CASSLMAASNQPQHF.

The chain uses TRBV23-1 and TRBJ2-7; 7 positions agree with TRBD1. TRBV23-1 is sorted into the ORF group, with uncertain function. This CDR3 has 15 residues. The junction had 5 bases not matched to a gene; V was cut back by 3 bases and J by 0 bases. This chain's CDR3 is CASSHQRDSSYEQYF. DNA for the CDR3: TGCGCCAGCAGTCATCAGAGGGACAGCTCCTACGAGCAGTACTTC.

This clonotype was seen ten or more times. The chain combines TRBV2 with TRBJ2-7, with unresolved D. The CDR3 spans 13 residues. CDR1 SNHLY and CDR2 FYNNEI come from the germline V gene. V lost 8 bases to trimming and J lost 4 bases, with 15 bases between them. CDR3 amino acids: CASRRRTYYEQYF. CDR3 in DNA: TGTGCCAGCCGTCGACGGACCTATTACGAGCAGTACTTC.

In its sample, this clonotype was seen many times. The genes are TRBV28 and TRBJ2-1; D perhaps matches TRBD1 (6 bases). Trimming cost V 6 bases and J 0 bases, with 15 bases left between them. The CDR3 sequence is 16 residues long. The V gene's germline CDR1 is MDHEN and CDR2 SYDVKM. CDR3 residues: CASRKVGAGSYNEQFF. CDR3 DNA sequence: TGTGCCAGCAGGAAGGTGGGGGCCGGCTCCTACAATGAGCAGTTCTTC.

This clonotype was observed at least ten times. The chain recombines TRBV5-1 with TRBJ1-1; TRBD1 matches at 8 bases. With V trimmed by 3 bases and J by 4 bases, 5 bases remained unmatched. The CDR3 runs to 14 residues. Germline CDR1 is SGHRS and CDR2 is YFSETQ. The CDR3: CASSSQGAGTEAFF. CDR3 nucleotide sequence: TGCGCCAGCAGCTCCCAGGGGGCAGGCACTGAAGCTTTCTTT. Filled out from reference TRBV5-1 and TRBJ1-1, the complete variable domain reads KAGVTQTPRYLIKTRGQQVTLSCSPISGHRSVSWYQQTPGQGLQFLFEYFSETQRNKGNFPGRFSGRQFSNSRSEMNVSTLELGDSALYLCASSSQGAGTEAFFGQGTRLTVV.

At least ten counts were recorded for this clonotype. Given the absence of the conserved phenylalanine or tryptophan at the CDR3 end, a read error is likely. The limits of the CDR3 on the DNA are not certain, so only TCRdb's listed CDR3 is given. The CDR3 here is CSASIPSGLGPL. This rearrangement joins TRBV20-1 to TRBJ1-2. The CDR3 comprises 12 residues, both ends counted. CDR1 DFQATT and CDR2 SNEGSKA come from the germline V gene (reference sequence).

Ten or more counts support this clonotype. The rearrangement links TRBV3-1 to TRBJ2-1; a weak D match, TRBD1 (7 bases). CDR3 length: 16 residues. Germline CDR1 is LGHDT and CDR2 is YNNKEL (reference sequence). V was clipped by 1 base and J by 5 bases, with 15 bases between them. The DNA for the CDR3 is TGTGCCAGCAGCCAAGGAGGAGGGGGCTGGGACAATGAGCAGTTCTTC. This gives the protein CASSQGGGGWDNEQFF.

The rearrangement uses TRBV18 and TRBJ1-2; 9 bases align to TRBD1. The CDR3 runs 15 residues. Trimming cost V 4 bases and J 11 bases; bases outside gene matches: 14. Germline CDR1 KGHSH, CDR2 LQKENI. CDR3 in DNA: TGTGCCAGCTCACGACAGTCACGGGACAGGGCCCATTACACCTTC. This codes for CASSRQSRDRAHYTF.

This clonotype was found many times. The chain has TRBV15 and TRBJ2-3; maybe TRBD2 (6 bases). V was clipped by 0 bases and J by 6 bases, with 19 bases between them. Looked up from germline, CDR1 is LNHNV and CDR2 is YYDKDF (reference sequence). This CDR3 is 17 amino acids long. The CDR3 nucleotides read TGTGCCACCAGCAGAGATCAGCTCGGTTTTGGGAGGGATACGCAGTATTTT. This codes for CATSRDQLGFGRDTQYF.

The table lists this clonotype with many counts. The CDR3 coding sequence is TGTGCCAGCAGTTACGGGAAGAACACTGAAGCTTTCTTT. The encoded protein is CASSYGKNTEAFF. The chain joins TRBV6-2 or TRBV6-3 to TRBJ1-1; D gene unclear. The CDR3 loop spans 13 amino acids. Trimming shortened V by 2 bases and J by 1 base, and 5 bases separated the two germline ends. The germline V gene encodes CDR1 MNHEY and CDR2 SVGEGT.

Many counts were recorded for this clonotype. The chain couples TRBV20-1 to TRBJ1-6; D ambiguous. Trimming shortened V by 5 bases and J by 3 bases, and 17 bases separated the two germline ends. Per germline, CDR1 DFQATT and CDR2 SNEGSKA (reference sequence). This CDR3 spans 16 amino acids. The CDR3 region has the DNA TGCAGTGCTCCCGGCAAAGTTGATGTCTATAATTCACCCCTCCACTTT. Translated: CSAPGKVDVYNSPLHF.

As to this clonotype: A read error is possible here, since a much larger clone lies one base away. The rearrangement joins TRBV7-9 to TRBJ2-7, with a possible D match to TRBD2 (6 bases). The V gene lost 6 bases and the J gene lost 0 bases, with 18 bases spanning the gap. This CDR3 comprises 16 residues. CDR1 and CDR2 (germline): SEHNR, FQNEAQ (reference sequence). CDR3 amino acids: CASSPGLLRGSYEQYF. As DNA, the CDR3 is TGTGCCAGCAGTCCTGGTTTATTGCGGGGCTCCTACGAGCAGTACTTC. Looking up the rest from reference TRBV7-9 and TRBJ2-7 gives the full variable domain: DTGVSQNPRHKITKRGQNVTFRCDPISEHNRLYWYRQTLGQGPEFLTYFQNEAQLEKSRLLSDRFSAERPKGSFSTLEIQRTEQGDSAMYLCASSPGLLRGSYEQYFGPGTRLTVT.

This clonotype has ten or more counts. This chain joins TRBV2 and TRBJ1-2, with D possibly TRBD1 on 5 matching bases. Trimming took 0 bases from V and 7 from J, leaving 12 bases between them. The germline gives CDR1 SNHLY, CDR2 FYNNEI. The CDR3 extends over 14 amino acids. CDR3 sequence: CASSEAGRTGGYTF. CDR3 bases: TGTGCCAGCAGTGAAGCGGGGCGGACGGGTGGCTACACCTTC.

The chain recombines TRBV25-1 with TRBJ1-6; a weak D match, TRBD1 (5 bases). The germline V gene encodes CDR1 MGHDK and CDR2 SYGVNS. The V and J ends lost 4 bases and 9 bases respectively, with 7 bases between them. This CDR3 spans 12 amino acids. CDR3: CASSAGFSPLHF. DNA for the CDR3: TGTGCCAGCAGTGCAGGGTTTTCACCCCTCCACTTT.

This clonotype was observed at least ten times. The chain joins TRBV27 to TRBJ2-5, with D unclear. V lost 7 bases, J lost 3 bases, and 15 bases lay in between. CDR3 length equals 14 residues. The germline V gene has CDR1 MNHEY and CDR2 SMNVEV (reference sequence). This chain's CDR3 is CASKLLVSEETQYF. The DNA of the CDR3 is TGTGCCAGCAAACTTTTAGTTTCGGAAGAGACCCAGTACTTC.

This clonotype was detected ten times or more. The rearrangement uses TRBV20-1 and TRBJ1-1, with D hard to call. V lost 6 bases to trimming and J lost 2 bases, with 10 bases between them. CDR3 length equals 12 residues. From germline, CDR1 is DFQATT and CDR2 SNEGSKA (reference sequence). The chain's CDR3 is CSASTINTEAFF. For the CDR3, the DNA is TGCAGTGCCTCGACCATTAACACTGAAGCTTTCTTT.

This clonotype was counted many times. The CDR3 loop is CASSLNQETQYF. The CDR3, as DNA: TGTGCCAGCAGTTTGAATCAGGAGACCCAGTACTTC. The chain joins TRBV7-9 to TRBJ2-5; D gene unclear. CDR1 is SEHNR, CDR2 FQNEAQ, per germline (reference sequence). This CDR3 region has 12 residues. V dropped 6 bases and J dropped 5 bases, with 10 bases sitting between them.

This sequence joins TRBV18 and TRBJ1-2, with 7 bases lining up with TRBD1. The germline V gene encodes CDR1 KGHSH and CDR2 LQKENI. This CDR3 comprises 12 residues. V was clipped by 7 bases and J by 8 bases; unmatched bases: 7. CDR3: CASFLDRDGYTF. For the CDR3, the DNA is TGTGCCAGCTTTCTTGACAGGGACGGCTACACCTTC.

The chain has TRBV18 and TRBJ2-3; D may correspond to TRBD1 or TRBD2 (5 bases each). The CDR3 is 15 amino acids. CDR1 KGHSH and CDR2 LQKENI come from the germline V gene. The V and J ends lost 5 bases and 6 bases respectively, with 18 bases between them. Here the CDR3 reads CASSASGPTSDTQYF. In nucleotides, the CDR3 is TGTGCCAGCTCAGCCTCGGGACCCACCTCGGATACGCAGTATTTT.

This clonotype has just a few counts. The rearrangement links TRBV18 to TRBJ2-1; D unresolved. CDR1 and CDR2 (germline): KGHSH, LQKENI. The V end was cut by 5 bases, the J end by 3 bases, with 11 bases between. This CDR3 comprises 14 residues. This CDR3 reads CASSVVEFYNEQFF. CDR3 coding DNA: TGTGCCAGCTCAGTCGTGGAGTTCTACAATGAGCAGTTCTTC.